Within the sample, the clone carrying this TCR beta chain is medium-sized. As yet, its antigen is unknown. This sample is drawn from a study of metastatic and nonmetastatic thyroid tumors. Study-level background: Malignant and benign thyroid patients had repertoires compared in peripheral blood and tumor or nodule tissue.

Study-wide points: Benign nodules reportedly had significantly lower TCR beta diversity than malignant thyroid tumors in blood and tumor.

Germline V gene sequence: CDR1 MNHEY, CDR2 SMNVEV (reference sequence). V lost 3 bases and J lost 4; bases outside the gene matches: 5. This CDR3 is 14 amino acids long. TCRdb reprocessed the PCR reads using MiXCR. The sample lists around 38,000 clones, around 26% occurring once. Until they underwent thyroid surgery, no patient had received any treatment. The receptor comes from a female donor with papillary thyroid cancer or a benign thyroid nodule (not recorded which). Some clones in this sample may be carry-over from other donors' samples. Source material: blood. J is TRBJ2-7 and V is TRBV27; 8 bases are shared with TRBD2. The CDR3 here is CASSFAGGSYEQYF. DNA of the CDR3: TGTGCCAGCAGTTTTGCGGGGGGTTCTTACGAGCAGTACTTC.